This paragraph covers one T cell receptor beta chain sequence. No cognate antigen has been identified for it. No much larger clone is present one base from it, and per-base qualities are unavailable. This entry comes from a study of cytomegalovirus exposure and HLA in healthy donors (dated by TCRdb to about 2017). The study in broad terms: The 500 to 800 repertoires of the first cohort and the 120 validation repertoires were produced on the same platform, according to a later analysis. The study aimed to test whether signatures of past pathogen exposure could be identified by cataloging public T cell receptors. In addition to the first cohort of 666 subjects, a separate validation cohort of 100 to 150 different subjects was used. To predict cytomegalovirus infection status, the study combined high-throughput TCR immunosequencing, statistical association of individual TCRs with disease status, and machine learning. The research as a whole found: Most TCR sequences were seen in very few donors, while some public TCRs were found in many individuals. The classifier was reported to diagnose cytomegalovirus status with high specificity and sensitivity in both the original and validation cohorts. In vitro tests confirmed that three of the cytomegalovirus-associated TCR beta chains recognize cytomegalovirus antigens. The study listed 150 to 200 TCR beta chains as associated with cytomegalovirus. A later analysis found that TCRs clustered in the first cohort also tended to co-occur in the approximately 120 validation repertoires, with 94% of cluster scores above 0. According to the authors, the approach could potentially be generalized to other disease states and immunological phenotypes. A later analysis had no HLA typing for the validation cohort, so co-occurrence there was scored across all 110 or so repertoires.

Separate from the approximately 690-subject first cohort, the validation cohort of roughly 120 subjects was the group to which the donors belonged. Library preparation used the immunoSEQ multiplex PCR assay. Under the source paper's analysis protocol: A statistical classification framework was built to diagnose cytomegalovirus status from the catalog of TCR beta chain sequences. In its TCRdb copy, this immuneACCESS table keeps in-frame sequences only and misses some clones. Where compared with another copy, unresolved V genes explain less than half of these, and the others have no known cause. For V, J and clone size, that table is used; D and trimming come from the DNA. Counted in this sample were around 70,000 clones; around 95% of them appeared once. The ten largest clones add up to about 3.5% of the sample. The CDR3 covers 15 residues, taking in both the cysteine and the phenylalanine. Of all the DNA, just the CDR3 is kept, 45 bases in frame from base 1. V is pruned by 6 bases and J by 4 bases, leaving 7 bases of the junction without a gene match. Sequences MNHNS (CDR1) and SASEGT (CDR2) are obtained from the germline V gene.

This receptor chain uses TRBV6-1 and TRBJ1-5; 9 central nucleotides agree with TRBD1. This receptor was obtained from a man in his late teens or twenties in good health and CMV-seronegative. Material: PBMCs. At the DNA level, the sequence is TGTGCCAGCAGCGTGGGGGACAGGGAGAATCAGCCCCAGCATTTT. This yields the protein CASSVGDRENQPQHF.